Following are 22 T cell receptor beta chains from one sample sequenced in a study of prognosis after radiotherapy for stage I lung cancer. Genomic DNA was the source, and TCR beta CDR3 was amplified from it by two-round multiplex PCR. The first round of PCR was done with primers that matched each TRBV and TRBJ gene. TCRdb called the multiplex PCR reads again in MiXCR, with one record for every CDR3 protein. This table has 45,000 to 60,000 distinct CDR3 sequences, around a third appearing once. The sample was PBMCs, taken before or after stereotactic body radiation therapy (not recorded which). The receptors come from a donor of 50 years or more with non-small cell lung cancer.

This clonotype was seen at least ten times. The rearrangement uses TRBV11-2 and TRBJ2-7, with D perhaps TRBD1 or TRBD2 (5 bases each). The V end was cut by 1 base, the J end by 7 bases, with 8 bases between. This CDR3 is built from 12 residues. Germline CDR1 and CDR2: SGHAT and FQNNGV. The CDR3 DNA reads as TGTGCCAGCAGCTTAGGGGGGTGGGAGCAGTACTTC. It encodes CASSLGGWEQYF.

This clonotype was observed many times. V gene TRBV15 combines with J gene TRBJ2-1, with 7 bases fitting TRBD2. CDR1 LNHNV and CDR2 YYDKDF come from the germline V gene (reference sequence). J lost 2 bases, V lost 5 bases, and 6 bases had no gene match. The CDR3 is 15 residues long. CDR3 sequence (DNA): TGTGCCACCAGCGGGAGAGCGGGACCCTACAATGAGCAGTTCTTC. Translation: CATSGRAGPYNEQFF.

This clonotype has just a few counts. The J gene is TRBJ2-4, the V gene TRBV7-9; D ambiguous. The CDR3 loop spans 14 amino acids. From germline, CDR1 is SEHNR and CDR2 FQNEAQ (reference sequence). V was pared by 5 bases and J by 6 bases, with 14 bases between. CDR3 sequence reads: CASSTDTMANIQYF. CDR3 DNA: TGTGCCAGCAGCACCGACACCATGGCAAACATTCAGTACTTC.

The gene calls are TRBV19 and TRBJ2-1; 8 positions agree with TRBD2. Germline trimming cut 3 bases from V and 1 base from J; bases unmatched to any gene: 17. Per germline, CDR1 LNHDA and CDR2 SQIVND (reference sequence). The CDR3 covers 20 residues. Written as DNA, the CDR3 is TGTGCCAGTAGTATTGGTCCTTTTACCAGCGGGAGTAGGTCCTACAATGAGCAGTTCTTC. It specifies CASSIGPFTSGSRSYNEQFF.

This clonotype was seen many times. The chain joins TRBV6-1 to TRBJ1-1; D perhaps matches TRBD1 (5 bases). Germline CDR1 reads MNHNS; CDR2 reads SASEGT. The germline V and J ends were trimmed by 5 bases and 0 bases, with 13 bases remaining between them. The CDR3 extends over 15 amino acids. For the CDR3, the DNA is TGTGCCAGCAGTCCTTTGGGACCCATGAACACTGAAGCTTTCTTT. Translating gives CASSPLGPMNTEAFF.

This clonotype was counted at least ten times. The chain carries TRBV5-1 and TRBJ2-3; D unresolved. The CDR3 loop spans 14 amino acids. Trimming cost V 2 bases and J 0 bases, with 7 bases left between them. The germline CDR1 and CDR2 sequences are SGHRS and YFSETQ. The CDR3 bases are TGCGCCAGCAGCTTAGGGCAGAGCACAGATACGCAGTATTTT. It yields the protein CASSLGQSTDTQYF.

There are a few counts of this clonotype. A read error may explain this, as a much larger clone is one base away. No conserved phenylalanine or tryptophan ends this CDR3, so it is likely a read error. The J gene is TRBJ1-2, the V gene TRBV20-1, with D unclear. The V and J ends lost 0 bases and 3 bases respectively, with 14 bases between them. The germline CDR1 and CDR2 sequences are DFQATT and SNEGSKA (reference sequence). This CDR3 comprises 15 residues. CDR3 residues: CSARDPNIAHYGYTL. The CDR3 DNA follows: TGCAGTGCTAGAGACCCAAATATCGCTCACTATGGCTACACCCTC.

This clonotype has only a few counts. This clone may be a read error of a much larger clone one base away. This chain joins TRBV7-2 and TRBJ2-5; 8 nucleotides align to TRBD2. V shed 4 bases and J 4 bases; nucleotides not matched to a gene: 11. Looked up from germline, CDR1 is SGHTA and CDR2 is FQGNSA. The CDR3 is 16 residues long. CDR3 sequence: CASSSYSGTMVETQYF. In DNA, the CDR3 is TGTGCCAGCAGCTCCTATAGCGGGACTATGGTAGAGACCCAGTACTTC.

In its sample, this clonotype was seen many times. The V and J genes are TRBV20-1 and TRBJ2-1, with 8 bases identical to TRBD2. Germline CDR1 is DFQATT and CDR2 is SNEGSKA (reference sequence). J lost 6 bases, V lost 6 bases, and 10 bases had no gene match. The CDR3 runs to 14 residues. CDR3 coding DNA: TGCAGTGCCGGACGAGGACTAGCTCTCAATGAGCAGTTCTTC. It is translated as CSAGRGLALNEQFF.

A word on this clonotype: A read error may be the cause here, since a much bigger clone is one base away. This sequence joins TRBV4-3 and TRBJ2-7; D may be TRBD1 (5 bases). Germline V gene data show CDR1 as LGHNA and CDR2 as YSLEER. The ends were cut back, 0 bases at V and 9 bases at J, with 12 bases in the middle. This CDR3 has 13 residues. The CDR3 nucleotides read TGCGCCAGCAGCCAAGAATCGGTCACAGGGCAGTACTTC. This codes for CASSQESVTGQYF.

This clonotype was picked up many times. The chain combines TRBV15 with TRBJ1-2; 9 nucleotides match TRBD1. V dropped 0 bases and J dropped 7; count of bases not matched to a gene: 6. Germline V gene lookup returns CDR1 LNHNV and CDR2 YYDKDF (reference sequence). This CDR3 is built from 15 residues. CDR3 DNA sequence: TGTGCCACCAGCAGAGATAGGGGGACAGGGTTTGGCTACACCTTC. Its protein is CATSRDRGTGFGYTF.

Details on this clonotype: This probably arose from a read error, given a far larger clone one base away. The chain carries TRBV18 and TRBJ2-5; D remains ambiguous. Germline assignment: CDR1 KGHSH and CDR2 LQKENI. The CDR3 runs to 14 residues. In DNA form, the CDR3 reads TGTGCCAGCTCGCCCCAGCCTACGAACTACGAGCAGCACTTC. Translation: CASSPQPTNYEQHF. The complete variable domain, with remaining parts taken from reference TRBV18 and TRBJ2-5, reads NAGVMQNPRHLVRRRGQEARLRCSPMKGHSHVYWYRQLPEEGLKFMVYLQKENIIDESGMPKERFSAEFPKEGPSILRIQQVVRGDSAAYFCASSPQPTNYEQHFGPGTRLLVL.

This clonotype was seen ten or more times. V is TRBV6-2 or TRBV6-3 and J is TRBJ2-6; 10 positions agree with TRBD1. The CDR3 covers 20 residues. Germline assignment: CDR1 MNHEY and CDR2 SVGEGT. The V and J ends lost 6 bases and 0 bases, in that order; junction bases with no gene match: 14. The DNA for the CDR3 is TGTGCCAGCAGCCGCCGGGACAGGGGATCCTTCCTCTCTGGGGCCAACGTCCTGACTTTC. Translated, it gives CASSRRDRGSFLSGANVLTF.

The table lists this clonotype with a few counts. Being one base from a much bigger clone, this may be a read error. The V gene is TRBV3-1, the J gene TRBJ2-2; D call uncertain. The V end lost 3 bases, the J end lost 2 bases, and 13 bases lay between the germline ends. Per germline, CDR1 LGHDT and CDR2 YNNKEL (reference sequence). This CDR3 spans 16 amino acids. The CDR3 spells CASSHPQWANTGELFF. The CDR3 DNA reads as TGTGCCAGCAGCCATCCCCAGTGGGCCAACACCGGGGAGCTGTTTTTT.

On this clonotype: A far larger clone is only one base removed, so a read error is likely. The chain has TRBV6-1 and TRBJ2-2; no reliable D call. V was trimmed by 3 bases and J by 4 bases, leaving 9 bases between them. The CDR3 spans 14 residues. Germline CDR1 reads MNHNS; CDR2 reads SASEGT. In DNA, the CDR3 is TGTGCCAGCAGTGATCATCCTTTCACCGGGGAGCTGTTTTTT. Its translation: CASSDHPFTGELFF.

The sample holds many counts of this clonotype. The CDR3 sequence is CASSLGFSNSPLHF. For the CDR3, the DNA is TGTGCCAGCAGCTTGGGCTTCAGTAATTCACCCCTCCACTTT. The chain recombines TRBV5-4 with TRBJ1-6; D not certain. Trimming stripped 0 bases from V and 6 bases from J, with 7 bases between. The germline CDR1 and CDR2 sequences are SGHNT and YYREEE (reference sequence). The CDR3 loop spans 14 amino acids.

Details on this clonotype: One junction end disagrees with the germline gene, perhaps due to a read error. The chain couples TRBV5-1 to TRBJ2-5, with D possibly matching TRBD2 (6 bases). The CDR3 covers 19 residues. Germline assignment: CDR1 SGHRS and CDR2 YFSETQ. For the CDR3, the DNA is TGCGCCAGCAGCCCAAAAAGGGGCCCGGCGGGGCCTCCACAAGAGAACCAGTACTTT. Translated: CASSPKRGPAGPPQENQYF.

The gene calls are TRBV10-3 and TRBJ2-1; maybe TRBD2 (6 bases). Trimming removed 8 bases from V and 8 bases from J, with 28 bases in between. From germline, CDR1 is ENHRY and CDR2 SYGVKD. The CDR3 consists of 17 residues. CDR3 nucleotide sequence: TGTGCCATCTGCAGTGGCCCCGGGACGGGGGTCGTAGATGAGCAGTTCTTC. This translates into CAICSGPGTGVVDEQFF.

This clonotype was seen repeatedly, ten times or more. The V and J genes are TRBV9 and TRBJ1-2, with no clear D. Trimming removed 7 bases at V and 2 bases at J, with 9 bases between. The CDR3 runs 12 residues. Germline CDR1 reads SGDLS; CDR2 reads YYNGEE. The CDR3 spells CASSPENYGYTF. CDR3 bases: TGTGCCAGCTCACCGGAGAACTATGGCTACACCTTC.

Regarding this clonotype: Only one base separates this from a far larger clonotype, so it likely reflects a read error. The CDR3 spells CASSLAPSGIGTDTQYF. CDR3 bases: TGTGCCAGCAGCTTAGCCCCTAGCGGGATCGGGACAGATACGCAGTATTTT. The chain combines TRBV7-9 with TRBJ2-3, with TRBD2 matching over 9 bases. Germline values: CDR1 SEHNR, CDR2 FQNEAQ (reference sequence). This CDR3 region has 17 residues. With V trimmed by 0 bases and J by 3 bases, 7 bases remained unmatched.

This clonotype appeared many times. This chain joins TRBV9 and TRBJ2-3, with D perhaps TRBD2 (6 bases). Per germline, CDR1 SGDLS and CDR2 YYNGEE. The CDR3 spans 14 residues. V gave up 2 bases and J gave up 0 bases, with 7 bases separating them. The CDR3 loop is CASSVSGSTDTQYF. The CDR3 DNA follows: TGTGCCAGCAGCGTTAGCGGCAGCACAGATACGCAGTATTTT.

This clonotype was detected ten times or more. The genes are TRBV12-3 or TRBV12-4 and TRBJ2-3; TRBD2 matches 8 bases. Trimming at V came to 3 bases and at J to 3 bases, leaving 5 bases not matched to a gene. The CDR3 covers 15 residues. CDR3 amino acids: CASSFVTSGTDTQYF. The CDR3 DNA follows: TGTGCCAGCAGTTTTGTCACTAGCGGAACAGATACGCAGTATTTT.